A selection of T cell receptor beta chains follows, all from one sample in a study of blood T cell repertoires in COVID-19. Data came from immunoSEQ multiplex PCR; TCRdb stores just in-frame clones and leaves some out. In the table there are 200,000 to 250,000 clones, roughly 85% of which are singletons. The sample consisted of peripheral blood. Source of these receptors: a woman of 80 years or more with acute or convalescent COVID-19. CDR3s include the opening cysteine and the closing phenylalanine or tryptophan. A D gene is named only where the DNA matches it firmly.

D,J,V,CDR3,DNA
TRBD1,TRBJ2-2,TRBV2,CASSERQGNAGELFF,TGTGCCAGCAGTGAACGACAGGGGAATGCCGGGGAGCTGTTTTTT
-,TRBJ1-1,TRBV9,CASSGGLYMNTEAFF,TGTGCCAGCAGCGGAGGGCTGTACATGAACACTGAAGCTTTCTTT
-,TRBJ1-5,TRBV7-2,CASSPLGSNQPQHF,TGTGCCAGCAGCCCGCTAGGTAGCAATCAGCCCCAGCATTTT
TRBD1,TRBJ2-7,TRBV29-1,CSVGTGSSEQYF,TGCAGCGTGGGGACAGGGTCTTCCGAGCAGTACTTC
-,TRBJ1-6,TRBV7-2,CASSAKTGYNSPLHF,TGTGCCAGCAGCGCTAAAACAGGGTATAATTCACCCCTCCACTTT
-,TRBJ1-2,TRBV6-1,CASSDPGYNYGYTF,TGTGCCAGCAGTGACCCAGGCTACAACTATGGCTACACCTTC
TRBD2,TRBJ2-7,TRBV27,CASSLRGGLEQYF,TGTGCCAGCAGTTTACGGGGGGGCCTTGAGCAGTACTTC
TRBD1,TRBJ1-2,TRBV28,CASSESGGRANYGYTF,TGTGCCAGCAGTGAATCAGGGGGCCGGGCTAACTATGGCTACACCTTC
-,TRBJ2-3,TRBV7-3,CASSPAYIRTDTQYF,TGTGCCAGCAGCCCCGCCTATATCCGCACAGATACGCAGTATTTT
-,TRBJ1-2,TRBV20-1,CSASGAGANYGYTF,TGCAGTGCTAGTGGGGCAGGGGCTAACTATGGCTACACCTTC